This T cell receptor (beta chain) was obtained from a study of regulatory T cells in long-lasting Graves disease. Time point given: persistent/refractory GD, antithyroid drugs over 5 years with positive TRAb. Generation of the TCR library employed RNA extracted from PBMCs. Enrollment of patients was through an endocrinology department in Xi'an, China. This clonotype was observed at least ten times. Both iRepertoire HTBI primers and Arm-PCR of CDR3 regions were used to build the TCR beta libraries. Using its own MiXCR run on the multiplex PCR reads, TCRdb lists one record per CDR3 protein. There are about 460,000 distinct CDR3 sequences in the sample; around a fifth occur only once, and roughly 13% lies in the top ten. Trimming cost V 5 bases and J 1 base, with 12 bases left between them. The germline gives CDR1 SGHTA, CDR2 FQGNSA. The CDR3 is made up of 14 amino acids.

This sequence originates from a female donor with Graves disease. The chain links TRBV7-2 to TRBJ2-7; a weak D match, TRBD2 (6 bases). Here the sequenced sample was peripheral blood mononuclear cells (PBMCs), taken when the disease was refractory, from a patient treated with antithyroid drugs. CDR3 amino acids: CASSPLGGSYEQYF. The CDR3, as DNA: TGTGCCAGCAGCCCCCTCGGGGGTTCCTACGAGCAGTACTTC.